This TCR beta chain derives from a study of neurological immune-mediated disorders (dated by TCRdb to about 2019). Some background on the complete study: The study compared peripheral blood TCR-beta repertoires of HTLV-I-associated myelopathy (HAM/TSP) patients, multiple sclerosis patients and healthy controls using UMI-based sequencing. The approximately 110 TCR-beta libraries included longitudinal samples, technical triplicates and paired sorted CD4+ and CD8+ T-cell subsets alongside PBMC samples. Longitudinal HAM/TSP and healthy donors were sampled at 3 time-points each (about 3-40 month intervals). The cohort comprised about 68 subjects: 14 HAM/TSP patients, some 34 multiple sclerosis patients and about 20 healthy controls. The investigation overall reported the following: Expanded clones from different subjects shared no identical CDR3 amino acid sequences, which suggests that TCR-beta repertoires were private in all groups. TCR clonal expansion was highest in HAM/TSP patients and lowest in MS patients, with MS patients falling below even healthy controls.

Explained via the paper, the time point label denotes: longitudinal time-point 1 (baseline). The healthy controls were volunteers from blood banks in Maryland, USA. For the unsorted PBMC libraries, 2 million PBMCs were stored in RNAlater at -80 degrees C until RNA extraction and were used to generate the libraries. Peripheral blood was subjected to Ficoll-Hypaque density gradient centrifugation to isolate PBMCs, which were then cryopreserved in liquid nitrogen. This clonotype showed up just a few times. Its antigen is unknown. No base qualities exist here, and no much larger clone lies one base off it. cDNA was synthesized by template-switch 5'RACE using a primer with a 10-nucleotide random unique molecular identifier that tagged each TCR transcript. Over 200 million TCR-beta sequences, covering 15-18 subjects, were produced in each sequencing run. The RNeasy kit was used to extract total RNA. Using the KAPA Real-time Library Amplification kit, TCR-beta VDJ regions were amplified with primers for the TCR constant region and the 5'RACE anchor. A first PCR added sample indexes and Illumina adaptors, and a second PCR then raised library yield. After Ampure bead purification, the roughly 650 bp TCR product was size-selected on a 2% E-gel SizeSelection system. Before pooling, libraries had their quality checked on a Bioanalyzer, their concentration measured with Qubit, and their quantity determined with the Kapa Library Quantification kit. An Illumina HiSeq 2500 was used to sequence the libraries paired-end at 2 x 150 bp. To increase sequence diversity, roughly 24-32% phiX was spiked into each library pool. The authors' analysis ran thus. The UMI-based MiGEC pipeline processed quality-filtered reads and removed over 80% of raw TCR sequences during error correction. VDJ genes were aligned to IMGT germline references, and each clonotype was defined by a unique CDR3 amino acid sequence together with V-J genes. Clonal expansion, Shannon diversity, and CDR3 relatedness (CalcPairwiseDistances, ClusterSamples) were evaluated with VDJtools, and phylogenetic trees were built with CLCbio workbench. Using coefficient-of-variation modelling across technical triplicates, the study counted a clone as expanded if it had at least 8 unique UMIs. The public sequencing data were trimmed at Q25 with fastp and processed into clonotypes with MiXCR by TCRdb, which kept only in-frame beta chains. Every distinct CDR3 protein forms one entry, paired with its most common genes and DNA. For this entry, the V and J calls and clone size follow TCRdb and not the study's own pipeline. In this sample the table shows fewer than 90,000 distinct CDR3 sequences, around 9.6% of which occur a single time. Around a tenth of the sample rests with the top ten.

The CDR3 has 15 amino acids, counting the end cysteine and phenylalanine. The retained sequence is limited to the CDR3, 45 bases, with the frame set at the first base. The germline V gene (reference sequence) gives CDR1 as SGHNT and CDR2 as YYREEE. The germline V and J ends show losses of 3 bases and 5 bases respectively, and no gene match explains 8 bases of the junction. The receptor was isolated from a young man in good health. The material sequenced was PBMCs. The chain is made from TRBV5-4 and TRBJ2-3; the junction holds 8 bases that match TRBD1. The DNA sequence is as follows: TGTGCCAGCAGCTCCCAGGGGGCGCGAGGAGATACGCAGTATTTT. Its protein is CASSSQGARGDTQYF.